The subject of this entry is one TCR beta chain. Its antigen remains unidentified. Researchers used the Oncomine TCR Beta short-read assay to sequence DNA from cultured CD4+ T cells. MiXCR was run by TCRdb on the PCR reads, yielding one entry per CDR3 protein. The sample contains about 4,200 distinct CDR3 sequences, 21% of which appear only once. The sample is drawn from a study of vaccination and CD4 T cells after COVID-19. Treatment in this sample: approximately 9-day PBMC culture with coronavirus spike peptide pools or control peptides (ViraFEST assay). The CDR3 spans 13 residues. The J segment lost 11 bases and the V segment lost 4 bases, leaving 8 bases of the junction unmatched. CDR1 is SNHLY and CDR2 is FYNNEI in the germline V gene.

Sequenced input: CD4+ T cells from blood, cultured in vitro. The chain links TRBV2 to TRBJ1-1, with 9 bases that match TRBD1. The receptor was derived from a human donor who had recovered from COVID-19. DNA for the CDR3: TGTGCCAGCAGTGGGGACAGGGTTTTCCAGGCTTTCTTT. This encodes CASSGDRVFQAFF.